Listed here are 20 T cell receptor beta chains from one sample, sequenced in a study of CD8 T cells in Susac syndrome. Reverse transcription of roughly 0.5 to 1 ug RNA was carried out with random hexamers. TCRdb analysed the immunoSEQ multiplex PCR reads with MiXCR anew, one entry per CDR3 protein. The sample carries roughly 200,000 distinct CDR3 sequences, about 91% recorded once. The material sequenced was CD4+ T cells from PBMCs. The receptor source for this set is a human donor with Susac syndrome.

This chain links TRBV29-1 with TRBJ2-4, with 8 nucleotides matching TRBD1. This CDR3 region has 14 residues. CDR1 and CDR2 (germline): SQVTM, ANQGSEA. V trimming: 4 bases; J trimming: 8 bases; junction bases outside the gene matches: 10. CDR3 in amino acids: CSVGSGGAVDIQYF. Here the CDR3 DNA reads TGCAGCGTTGGATCAGGGGGCGCCGTCGACATTCAGTACTTC.

This clonotype appeared a single time. The J gene is TRBJ1-2, the V gene TRBV5-6; D is unresolved. The CDR3 covers 11 residues. Per the germline V gene, CDR1 is SGHDT and CDR2 is YYEEEE. V lost 7 bases and J lost 3, with 7 bases in between. The CDR3 region is CASGLHYGYTF. CDR3 bases: TGTGCCAGCGGTTTGCACTATGGCTACACCTTC.

This chain links TRBV5-1 with TRBJ2-7; 7 bases map to TRBD1. Trimming cost V 4 bases and J 3 bases; bases outside gene matches: 13. The CDR3 extends over 16 amino acids. CDR1 and CDR2 from the germline V gene are SGHRS and YFSETQ. The DNA of the CDR3 is TGCGCCAGCAGCCGCGACAGGGCACGGACTTTCTACGAGCAGTACTTC. Its translation is CASSRDRARTFYEQYF. Filled out from reference TRBV5-1 and TRBJ2-7, the complete variable domain reads KAGVTQTPRYLIKTRGQQVTLSCSPISGHRSVSWYQQTPGQGLQFLFEYFSETQRNKGNFPGRFSGRQFSNSRSEMNVSTLELGDSALYLCASSRDRARTFYEQYFGPGTRLTVT.

The chain couples TRBV19 to TRBJ2-6; 11 positions agree with TRBD2. The CDR3 is made up of 17 amino acids. V was pared by 5 bases and J by 0 bases, with 3 bases of the junction left unmatched. Germline V gene data show CDR1 as LNHDA and CDR2 as SQIVND (reference sequence). DNA of the CDR3: TGTGCCAGTAGTGCTAGCGGGGGGACCTCTGGGGCCAACGTCCTGACTTTC. Its protein product is CASSASGGTSGANVLTF.

The rearrangement joins TRBV7-2 to TRBJ2-6; D is possibly TRBD1 or TRBD2 (6 bases each). Deletions cut 6 bases from V and 4 bases from J, with 16 bases between. CDR1 is SGHTA, CDR2 FQGNSA, per germline. The CDR3 covers 16 residues. This CDR3 is CASRPPGALGANVLTF. The CDR3 DNA sequence: TGTGCCAGCAGGCCTCCGGGGGCCTTGGGGGCCAACGTCCTGACTTTC.

The rearrangement joins TRBV27 to TRBJ2-5; D call uncertain. The CDR3 consists of 13 residues. Trimming shortened V by 0 bases and J by 7 bases, and 9 bases separated the two germline ends. Germline CDR1 MNHEY, CDR2 SMNVEV (reference sequence). DNA of the CDR3: TGTGCCAGCAGTTTATCCCTCCCAGGGACCCAGTACTTC. Translated, it gives CASSLSLPGTQYF.

The table lists this clonotype with a count of one. The CDR3 region has the DNA TGTGCCAGCAGCGTAACCGATACTAACTATGGCTACACCTTC. Protein product: CASSVTDTNYGYTF. The chain recombines TRBV9 with TRBJ1-2; D not resolved. V was trimmed by 1 base and J by 0 bases, leaving 7 bases between them. Looked up from germline, CDR1 is SGDLS and CDR2 is YYNGEE. The CDR3 covers 14 residues.

V is TRBV20-1 and J is TRBJ2-7; the D is unclear. The CDR3 consists of 12 residues. Trimming shortened V by 5 bases and J by 4 bases, and 12 bases separated the two germline ends. Germline V lookup: CDR1 DFQATT, CDR2 SNEGSKA (reference sequence). The CDR3 coding sequence is TGCAGTGCTCGGCCCCCTAGTTACGAGCAGTACTTC. The encoded protein is CSARPPSYEQYF.

This sequence joins TRBV18 and TRBJ2-1, with D possibly being TRBD2 (7 bases). V lost 6 bases to trimming and J lost 8 bases, with 20 bases between them. Germline V CDR1 and CDR2: KGHSH, LQKENI. The CDR3 has 15 amino acids. The CDR3 coding sequence is TGTGCCAGCTCGCCCCCGGCGTCGGGGGGCGATGAGCAGTTCTTC. Encoded protein: CASSPPASGGDEQFF.

This sequence joins TRBV10-2 and TRBJ2-1; D may be TRBD1 (6 bases). The CDR3 spans 13 residues. V shed 3 bases and J shed 6 bases, with 9 bases lying between them. The V gene's germline CDR1 is WSHSY and CDR2 SAAADI. The CDR3 sequence is CASSDQDSNEQFF. The CDR3, as DNA: TGCGCCAGCAGTGACCAGGACAGCAATGAGCAGTTCTTC.

This chain links TRBV29-1 with TRBJ1-1, with D possibly TRBD1 on 6 matching bases. The germline CDR1 and CDR2 sequences are SQVTM and ANQGSEA. CDR3 length: 11 amino acids. Written as DNA, the CDR3 is TGCAGTGTACAGGGCGGCGCTGAAGCTTTCTTT. It encodes CSVQGGAEAFF.

The chain recombines TRBV28 with TRBJ2-7; D not resolved. CDR1 is MDHEN, CDR2 SYDVKM, per germline. The length of the CDR3 is 15 residues. Trimming took off 3 bases at V and 3 bases at J, with 15 bases between the two ends. DNA of the CDR3: TGTGCCAGCAGTTTGGCTAGGCTCAATGGCTACGAGCAGTACTTC. It specifies CASSLARLNGYEQYF.

This rearrangement joins TRBV29-1 to TRBJ1-4; D might be TRBD1 (6 bases). This CDR3 spans 13 amino acids. Germline V gene sequence: CDR1 SQVTM, CDR2 ANQGSEA. Deletions cut 3 bases from V and 7 bases from J, with 12 bases between. The CDR3 loop is CSVDLGGGEKLFF. The CDR3 nucleotides read TGCAGCGTTGATTTAGGGGGAGGTGAAAAACTGTTTTTT.

This chain joins TRBV9 and TRBJ2-5; 7 nucleotides agree with TRBD1. The CDR3 is made up of 17 amino acids. Trimming at V came to 3 bases and at J to 2 bases, leaving 13 bases not matched to a gene. Germline V gene sequence: CDR1 SGDLS, CDR2 YYNGEE. CDR3 nucleotide sequence: TGTGCCAGCAGCGAACACGCCGGGACAGACCTACAAGAGACCCAGTACTTC. It is translated as CASSEHAGTDLQETQYF.

The V call is TRBV7-3, the J call TRBJ2-4; TRBD1 matches at 7 bases. Per the germline V gene, CDR1 is SGHTA and CDR2 is FQGTGA. CDR3 size: 14 residues. Trimming removed 5 bases from V and 7 bases from J; junction bases left unmatched: 8. This chain's CDR3 is CASSKTGTPNIQYF. In DNA form, the CDR3 reads TGTGCCAGCAGCAAGACAGGGACACCGAACATTCAGTACTTC.

The chain combines TRBV27 with TRBJ2-7, with 11 bases lining up with TRBD2. Germline CDR1 is MNHEY and CDR2 is SMNVEV (reference sequence). The ends lost 5 bases at V and 2 bases at J; junction bases unmatched: 2. This CDR3 is built from 14 residues. The CDR3 reads CASSRLAGTYEQYF. The CDR3 DNA reads as TGTGCCAGCAGTAGACTAGCGGGAACCTACGAGCAGTACTTC.

The genes are TRBV4-2 and TRBJ2-7, with D unresolved. The germline V gene encodes CDR1 LGHNA and CDR2 YNFKEQ. Trimming removed 0 bases from V and 6 bases from J, with 15 bases in between. The CDR3 contains 15 residues. CDR3 sequence: CASSQDLQWGIEQYF. CDR3 in DNA: TGTGCCAGCAGCCAAGATCTACAATGGGGAATCGAGCAGTACTTC.

This clonotype was observed a few times. V is TRBV6-5 and J is TRBJ2-6; 8 bases map to TRBD1. The germline V gene has CDR1 MNHEY and CDR2 SVGAGI. V gave up 6 bases and J gave up 0 bases; unmatched junction bases: 13. This CDR3 is built from 19 residues. This CDR3 is CASSLSDRGKRSGANVLTF. The CDR3 DNA follows: TGTGCCAGCAGCCTCTCCGACAGGGGCAAACGCTCTGGGGCCAACGTCCTGACTTTC.

The V gene is TRBV1, the J gene TRBJ2-2; the D call in the table, TRBD1, was not verified against the DNA. TRBV1 is termed a pseudogene. The CDR3 is 14 amino acids. The CDR3 sequence is CTRGGAQGTGELFF. The CDR3 region has the DNA TGCACCCGGGGGGGGGCTCAGGGCACCGGGGAGCTGTTTTTT.

The chain recombines TRBV28 with TRBJ2-1; 11 bases agree with TRBD2. Trimming took 4 bases from V and 4 from J; bases not matched to a gene: 6. The CDR3 totals 16 residues. CDR1 and CDR2 (germline): MDHEN, SYDVKM. The CDR3 sequence: CASSSRASGRYNEQFF. The CDR3 nucleotides read TGTGCCAGCAGTTCACGTGCTAGCGGGAGGTACAATGAGCAGTTCTTC.